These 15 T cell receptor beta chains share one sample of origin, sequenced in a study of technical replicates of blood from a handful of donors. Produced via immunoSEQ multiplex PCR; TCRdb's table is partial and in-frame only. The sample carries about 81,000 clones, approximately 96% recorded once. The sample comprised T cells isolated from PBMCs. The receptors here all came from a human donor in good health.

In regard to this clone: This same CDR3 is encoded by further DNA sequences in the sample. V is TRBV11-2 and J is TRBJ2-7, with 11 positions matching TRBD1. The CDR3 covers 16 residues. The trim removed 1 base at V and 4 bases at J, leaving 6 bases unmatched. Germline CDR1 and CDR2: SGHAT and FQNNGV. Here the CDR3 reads CASSLVRGQGEYEQYF. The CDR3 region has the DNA TGTGCCAGCAGCTTAGTTAGGGGACAGGGGGAATACGAGCAGTACTTC. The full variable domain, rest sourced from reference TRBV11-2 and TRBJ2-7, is EAGVAQSPRYKIIEKRQSVAFWCNPISGHATLYWYQQILGQGPKLLIQFQNNGVVDDSQLPKDRFSAERLKGVDSTLKIQPAKLEDSAVYLCASSLVRGQGEYEQYFGPGTRLTVT.

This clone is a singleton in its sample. CDR3 DNA: TGTGCCAGCAGCGTAGATGTAGCTAGCTCCTACGAGCAGTACTTC. As protein: CASSVDVASSYEQYF. The chain recombines TRBV9 with TRBJ2-7, with unresolved D. CDR3 length: 15 amino acids. The V gene lost 0 bases and the J gene lost 0 bases, with 10 bases spanning the gap. Germline assignment: CDR1 SGDLS and CDR2 YYNGEE.

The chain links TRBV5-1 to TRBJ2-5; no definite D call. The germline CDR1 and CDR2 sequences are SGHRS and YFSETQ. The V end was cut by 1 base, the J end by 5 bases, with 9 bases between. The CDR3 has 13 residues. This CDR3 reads CASSLSSPETQYF. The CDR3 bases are TGCGCCAGCAGCTTGAGTAGCCCCGAGACCCAGTACTTC.

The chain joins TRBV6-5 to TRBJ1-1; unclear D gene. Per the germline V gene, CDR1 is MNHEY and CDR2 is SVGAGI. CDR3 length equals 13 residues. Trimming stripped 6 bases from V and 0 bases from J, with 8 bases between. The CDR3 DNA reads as TGTGCCAGCAGATACACAGTGAACACTGAAGCTTTCTTT. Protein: CASRYTVNTEAFF.

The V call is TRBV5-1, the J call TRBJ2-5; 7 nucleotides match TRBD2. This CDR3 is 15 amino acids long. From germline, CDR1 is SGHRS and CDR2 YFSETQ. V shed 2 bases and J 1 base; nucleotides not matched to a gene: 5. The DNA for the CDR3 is TGCGCCAGCAGCTTAGCGGGAACCGTCCAAGAGACCCAGTACTTC. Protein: CASSLAGTVQETQYF.

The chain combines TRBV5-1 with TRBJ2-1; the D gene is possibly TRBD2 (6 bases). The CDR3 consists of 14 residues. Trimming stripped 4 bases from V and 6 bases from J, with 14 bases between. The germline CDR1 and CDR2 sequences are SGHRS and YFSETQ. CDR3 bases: TGCGCCAGCAGCAGGGACTTAGGTGGCAATGAGCAGTTCTTC. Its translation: CASSRDLGGNEQFF. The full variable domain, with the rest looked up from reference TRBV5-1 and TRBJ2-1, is KAGVTQTPRYLIKTRGQQVTLSCSPISGHRSVSWYQQTPGQGLQFLFEYFSETQRNKGNFPGRFSGRQFSNSRSEMNVSTLELGDSALYLCASSRDLGGNEQFFGPGTRLTVL.

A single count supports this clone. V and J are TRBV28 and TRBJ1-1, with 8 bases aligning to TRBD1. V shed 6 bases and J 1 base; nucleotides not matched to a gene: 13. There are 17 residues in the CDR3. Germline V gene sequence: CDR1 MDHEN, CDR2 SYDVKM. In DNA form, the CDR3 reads TGTGCCAGCAGCCCAGGGGGCCCTCCCTTTAAGAACACTGAAGCTTTCTTT. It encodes CASSPGGPPFKNTEAFF.

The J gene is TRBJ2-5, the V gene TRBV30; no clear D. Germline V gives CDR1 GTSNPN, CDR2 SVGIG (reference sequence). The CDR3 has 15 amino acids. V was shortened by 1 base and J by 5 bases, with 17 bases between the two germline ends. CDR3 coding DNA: TGTGCCTGGAGTGCCCTAAGGAGTGTCGGTGAGACCCAGTACTTC. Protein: CAWSALRSVGETQYF.

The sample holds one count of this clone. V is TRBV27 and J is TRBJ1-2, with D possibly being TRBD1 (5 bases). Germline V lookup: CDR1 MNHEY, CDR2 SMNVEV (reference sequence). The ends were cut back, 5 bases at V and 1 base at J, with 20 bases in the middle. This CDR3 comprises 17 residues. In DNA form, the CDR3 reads TGTGCCAGCAGTCCTATGCGCGTACGACAGCATAACTATGGCTACACCTTC. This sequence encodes CASSPMRVRQHNYGYTF.

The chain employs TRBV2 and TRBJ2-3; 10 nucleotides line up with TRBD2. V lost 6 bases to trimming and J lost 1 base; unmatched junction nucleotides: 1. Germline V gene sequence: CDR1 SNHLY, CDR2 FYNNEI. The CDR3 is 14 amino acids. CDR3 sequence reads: CASRSGGGTDTQYF. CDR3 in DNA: TGTGCCAGCAGAAGCGGGGGGGGCACAGATACGCAGTATTTT.

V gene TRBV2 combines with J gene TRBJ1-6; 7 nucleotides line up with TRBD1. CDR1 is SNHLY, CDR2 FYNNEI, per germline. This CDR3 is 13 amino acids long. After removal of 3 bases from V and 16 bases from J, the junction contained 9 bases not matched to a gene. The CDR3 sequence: CASSDVFDRVLHF. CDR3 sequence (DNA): TGTGCCAGCAGTGACGTATTCGACAGGGTACTCCACTTT.

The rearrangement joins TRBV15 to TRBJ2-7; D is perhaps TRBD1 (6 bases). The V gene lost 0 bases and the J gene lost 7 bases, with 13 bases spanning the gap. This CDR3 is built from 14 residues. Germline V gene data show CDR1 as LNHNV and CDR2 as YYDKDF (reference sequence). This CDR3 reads CATSRDPGAREQYF. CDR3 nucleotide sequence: TGTGCCACCAGCAGAGATCCAGGGGCCCGGGAGCAGTACTTC.

CDR3 region: CATQGVDQPQHF. The DNA for the CDR3 is TGTGCCACCCAGGGGGTCGATCAGCCCCAGCATTTT. The chain uses TRBV10-3 and TRBJ1-5; 7 bases agree with TRBD1. V lost 10 bases to trimming and J lost 5 bases; unmatched junction nucleotides: 5. CDR3 length equals 12 residues. Per germline, CDR1 ENHRY and CDR2 SYGVKD.

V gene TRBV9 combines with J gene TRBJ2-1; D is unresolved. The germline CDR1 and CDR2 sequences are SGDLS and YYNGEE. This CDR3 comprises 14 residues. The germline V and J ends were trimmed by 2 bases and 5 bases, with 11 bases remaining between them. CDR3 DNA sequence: TGTGCCAGCAGCGTTGGGCCAGCAGACAATGAGCAGTTCTTC. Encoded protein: CASSVGPADNEQFF.

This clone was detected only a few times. In nucleotides, the CDR3 is TGTGCCAGTAATTCGGGGGGCGATTACGAGCAGTACTTC. Its protein product is CASNSGGDYEQYF. The V gene is TRBV19, the J gene TRBJ2-7; a possible D gene is TRBD2 (7 bases). Germline CDR1 and CDR2: LNHDA and SQIVND (reference sequence). The CDR3 length is 13 residues. The germline V and J ends were trimmed by 7 bases and 4 bases, with 14 bases remaining between them.